These 32 T cell receptor beta chains originate from one sample sequenced in a study of vaccination and CD4 T cells after COVID-19. The study sequenced cultured CD4+ T cell DNA using the Oncomine TCR Beta short-read assay. TCRdb itself ran the PCR reads through MiXCR, one entry per CDR3 protein. The table has 15,000 to 20,000 distinct CDR3 sequences, 43% seen once. Sample treatment: approximately 11-day PBMC culture with coronavirus spike peptide pools or control peptides (ViraFEST assay). No antigen is known for these receptors. Here the sequenced sample was CD4+ T cells from blood, cultured in vitro, taken after SARS-CoV-2 vaccination. The receptor set was obtained from a human donor who had recovered from COVID-19.

This chain uses TRBV7-3 with TRBJ2-6, with 11 bases fitting TRBD2. V shed 5 bases, J shed 3 bases, and the junction held 9 bases outside the gene matches. Germline V gene data show CDR1 as SGHTA and CDR2 as FQGTGA. This CDR3 spans 18 amino acids. The CDR3 reads CASSHTSGGPGGANVLTF. The CDR3 DNA follows: TGTGCCAGCAGCCACACTAGCGGGGGCCCGGGTGGGGCCAACGTCCTGACTTTC.

The V and J genes are TRBV12-3 or TRBV12-4 and TRBJ1-5; D not resolved. Trimming stripped 3 bases from V and 2 bases from J, with 5 bases between. This CDR3 is built from 13 residues. The CDR3 spells CASSLQGNQPQHF. The DNA for the CDR3 is TGTGCCAGCAGTTTGCAGGGCAATCAGCCCCAGCATTTT.

This chain connects TRBV20-1 to TRBJ2-6; 10 bases are a match to TRBD1. The germline V gene encodes CDR1 DFQATT and CDR2 SNEGSKA (reference sequence). This CDR3 comprises 18 residues. Trimming took 2 bases from V and 1 from J; bases not matched to a gene: 8. This CDR3 is CSARPFEDRGSGANVLTF. In DNA, the CDR3 is TGCAGTGCTAGACCCTTTGAGGACAGGGGGTCTGGGGCCAACGTCCTGACTTTC.

The chain has TRBV12-3 or TRBV12-4 and TRBJ1-2; D is ambiguous. The CDR3 sequence is 10 residues long. Trimming shortened V by 2 bases and J by 8 bases, and 3 bases separated the two germline ends. The CDR3 DNA reads as TGTGCCAGCAGTTTAAACGGCTACACCTTC. Translation gives CASSLNGYTF.

The rearrangement joins TRBV7-9 to TRBJ1-5; D is possibly TRBD1 (6 bases). Germline CDR1 SEHNR, CDR2 FQNEAQ (reference sequence). Trimming removed 5 bases at V and 6 bases at J, with 14 bases between. This CDR3 contains 14 residues. CDR3 protein: CASSITGLSQPQHF. The CDR3, as DNA: TGTGCCAGCAGCATAACAGGGCTCAGTCAGCCCCAGCATTTT.

This clonotype was recorded only once. V is TRBV15 and J is TRBJ1-4, with D unresolved. Per germline, CDR1 LNHNV and CDR2 YYDKDF (reference sequence). The V end was cut by 4 bases, the J end by 4 bases, with 7 bases between. The CDR3 contains 13 residues. CDR3 amino acids: CATSKGLNEKLFF. In DNA form, the CDR3 reads TGTGCCACCAGCAAGGGTCTTAATGAAAAACTGTTTTTT. Filled out from reference TRBV15 and TRBJ1-4, the complete variable domain reads DAMVIQNPRYQVTQFGKPVTLSCSQTLNHNVMYWYQQKSSQAPKLLFHYYDKDFNNEADTPDNFQSRRPNTSFCFLDIRSPGLGDTAMYLCATSKGLNEKLFFGSGTQLSVL.

This chain joins TRBV5-1 and TRBJ1-1, with D tentatively TRBD1 (5 bases). The V gene lost 0 bases and the J gene lost 0 bases, with 9 bases spanning the gap. Germline CDR1 reads SGHRS; CDR2 reads YFSETQ. The CDR3 runs 15 residues. This CDR3 reads CASSLVGAMNTEAFF. Written as DNA, the CDR3 is TGCGCCAGCAGCTTGGTCGGGGCCATGAACACTGAAGCTTTCTTT.

This chain uses TRBV11-1 with TRBJ2-5, with unresolved D. Germline lookup yields CDR1 SGHAT and CDR2 FQDESV (reference sequence). The germline V and J ends were trimmed by 1 base and 2 bases, with 5 bases remaining between them. The length of the CDR3 is 13 residues. CDR3 amino acids: CASSLGVQETQYF. CDR3 nucleotides: TGTGCCAGCAGCTTAGGTGTGCAAGAGACCCAGTACTTC.

The V gene is TRBV20-1, the J gene TRBJ1-4, with D possibly TRBD1 on 5 matching bases. This CDR3 has 15 amino acids. Between the trimmed V and J ends, which lost 1 base and 8 bases, there was a span of 17 bases. Germline CDR1 is DFQATT and CDR2 is SNEGSKA (reference sequence). The CDR3 reads CSARGEGAPWEKLFF. The CDR3 nucleotides read TGCAGTGCTAGAGGAGAAGGGGCCCCTTGGGAAAAACTGTTTTTT.

V gene TRBV2 combines with J gene TRBJ1-3; D uncertain. Germline CDR1 SNHLY, CDR2 FYNNEI. The germline V and J ends were trimmed by 6 bases and 4 bases, with 10 bases remaining between them. CDR3 size: 13 residues. The CDR3, as DNA: TGTGCCAGCAGCCCAGCCCTAGGAAACACCATATATTTT. Protein: CASSPALGNTIYF.

The gene calls are TRBV12-3 or TRBV12-4 and TRBJ1-5; D call uncertain. The V end was cut by 3 bases, the J end by 0 bases, with 3 bases between. The CDR3 runs 13 residues. The CDR3 reads CASSLFSNQPQHF. In DNA, the CDR3 is TGTGCCAGCAGTTTGTTTAGCAATCAGCCCCAGCATTTT.

The CDR3 protein is CASSQDLGYTEAFF. The CDR3 nucleotides are TGCGCCAGCAGCCAAGATCTAGGGTACACTGAAGCTTTCTTT. The chain employs TRBV4-1 and TRBJ1-1, with D hard to call. The germline V gene has CDR1 MGHRA and CDR2 YSYEKL. V was clipped by 0 bases and J by 3 bases, with 8 bases between them. The CDR3 sequence is 14 residues long.

This sequence joins TRBV7-9 and TRBJ2-3, with 8 nucleotides matching TRBD2. V was clipped by 2 bases and J by 7 bases; unmatched bases: 17. In germline, CDR1 is SEHNR, CDR2 FQNEAQ (reference sequence). This CDR3 region has 18 residues. CDR3 in amino acids: CASSLSGTRRTVGNTQYF. The CDR3 DNA sequence: TGTGCCAGCAGCTTATCCGGGACTAGGAGGACCGTCGGGAATACGCAGTATTTT.

This rearrangement joins TRBV19 to TRBJ2-5; 7 bases map to TRBD1. Looked up from germline, CDR1 is LNHDA and CDR2 is SQIVND (reference sequence). The CDR3 extends over 14 amino acids. J gave up 1 base and V 6 bases, and 5 bases lay outside the gene matches. Written as DNA, the CDR3 is TGTGCCAGTAGCCCGACAGGGATCCAAGAGACCCAGTACTTC. Encoded protein: CASSPTGIQETQYF.

The chain links TRBV11-3 to TRBJ2-6; no clear D. The CDR3 spans 14 residues. The V end lost 7 bases, the J end lost 1 base, and 8 bases lay between the germline ends. Per the germline V gene, CDR1 is SGHNT and CDR2 is YENEEA. This chain's CDR3 is CASTTPSGANVLTF. The CDR3 DNA reads as TGTGCCAGCACTACCCCGTCTGGGGCCAACGTCCTGACTTTC.

V and J are TRBV7-9 and TRBJ2-3; 11 bases are a match to TRBD2. After removal of 2 bases from V and 4 bases from J, the junction contained 2 bases not matched to a gene. From germline, CDR1 is SEHNR and CDR2 FQNEAQ (reference sequence). This CDR3 contains 15 residues. This chain's CDR3 is CASSLLAGGSDTQYF. CDR3 sequence (DNA): TGTGCCAGCAGCTTACTAGCGGGGGGTTCAGATACGCAGTATTTT. Together with reference TRBV7-9 and TRBJ2-3, the CDR3 gives the full variable domain: DTGVSQNPRHKITKRGQNVTFRCDPISEHNRLYWYRQTLGQGPEFLTYFQNEAQLEKSRLLSDRFSAERPKGSFSTLEIQRTEQGDSAMYLCASSLLAGGSDTQYFGPGTRLTVL.

The chain is built from TRBV7-3 and TRBJ2-3; D might be TRBD2 (6 bases). The CDR3 has 15 residues. Germline V gives CDR1 SGHTA, CDR2 FQGTGA. V gave up 0 bases and J gave up 2 bases, with 9 bases separating them. The CDR3, as DNA: TGTGCCAGCAGCTTAACGGGGGGTGACACAGATACGCAGTATTTT. Residues: CASSLTGGDTDTQYF.

The genes are TRBV20-1 and TRBJ2-3; D is uncertain. CDR3 size: 14 residues. Germline lookup yields CDR1 DFQATT and CDR2 SNEGSKA (reference sequence). Trimming left V 0 bases short and J 1 base short, with 8 bases between. This chain's CDR3 is CSARDPVGTDTQYF. In nucleotides, the CDR3 is TGCAGTGCTAGAGATCCCGTGGGCACAGATACGCAGTATTTT.

DNA for the CDR3: TGCAGTGCTAGAGATCCACTACAGGGGGTGAACGAGCAGTACTTC. This gives the protein CSARDPLQGVNEQYF. The V call is TRBV20-1, the J call TRBJ2-7; 8 bases are a match to TRBD1. Trimming at V came to 0 bases and at J to 5 bases, leaving 9 bases not matched to a gene. Germline-derived CDR1 and CDR2 are DFQATT and SNEGSKA (reference sequence). The CDR3 has 15 amino acids.

This clonotype has more than one count but fewer than ten. The V and J genes are TRBV7-8 and TRBJ1-1; TRBD1 might be the D (5 bases). Trimming stripped 1 base from V and 1 base from J, with 19 bases between. The CDR3 contains 18 residues. From germline, CDR1 is SGHVS and CDR2 FQNEAQ. The CDR3: CASSLGPGRENRNTEAFF. DNA for the CDR3: TGTGCCAGCAGCTTAGGTCCAGGGAGAGAAAATAGGAACACTGAAGCTTTCTTT.

This chain links TRBV7-9 with TRBJ1-1, with D possibly matching TRBD1 (5 bases). V was shortened by 2 bases and J by 1 base, with 20 bases between the two germline ends. Germline CDR1 reads SEHNR; CDR2 reads FQNEAQ (reference sequence). CDR3 length: 18 amino acids. As DNA, the CDR3 is TGTGCCAGCAGCTTAAATCGGATTACCGGACACAGGAACACTGAAGCTTTCTTT. Translated: CASSLNRITGHRNTEAFF. The full variable domain, completed using reference TRBV7-9 and TRBJ1-1, is DTGVSQNPRHKITKRGQNVTFRCDPISEHNRLYWYRQTLGQGPEFLTYFQNEAQLEKSRLLSDRFSAERPKGSFSTLEIQRTEQGDSAMYLCASSLNRITGHRNTEAFFGQGTRLTVV.

V is TRBV6-5 and J is TRBJ1-5; D not resolved. Germline V gene lookup returns CDR1 MNHEY and CDR2 SVGAGI. V shed 2 bases and J shed 1 base, with 9 bases lying between them. This CDR3 has 15 residues. CDR3 sequence reads: CASSYRVGSNQPQHF. Here the CDR3 DNA reads TGTGCCAGCAGTTACCGGGTCGGGAGCAATCAGCCCCAGCATTTT.

The chain has TRBV28 and TRBJ2-1, with D possibly TRBD1 on 6 matching bases. The CDR3 has 13 residues. The ends were cut back, 8 bases at V and 4 bases at J, with 12 bases in the middle. The germline CDR1 and CDR2 sequences are MDHEN and SYDVKM. In DNA form, the CDR3 reads TGTGCCAGCCAGGACAGTAGGTACAATGAGCAGTTCTTC. This encodes CASQDSRYNEQFF.

The rearrangement uses TRBV7-6 and TRBJ2-5, with TRBD2 matching over 15 bases. There are 16 residues in the CDR3. Germline loops: CDR1 SGHVS, CDR2 FNYEAQ. Trimming took 5 bases from V and 4 from J; bases not matched to a gene: 5. CDR3: CASSLGLAGGPETQYF. Written as DNA, the CDR3 is TGTGCCAGCAGCCTAGGACTAGCGGGAGGGCCAGAGACCCAGTACTTC.

Concerning this clonotype: The junction departs from the called germline gene at one end, perhaps through a read error. The gene calls are TRBV6-1 and TRBJ2-1; 9 positions match TRBD1. The CDR3 extends over 15 amino acids. Germline V lookup: CDR1 MNHNS, CDR2 SASEGT. The DNA of the CDR3 is TGTGCCATCAGTCAAGACGGACAGGGGATAGATGAGCAGTTCTTC. Protein: CAISQDGQGIDEQFF.

The chain employs TRBV19 and TRBJ2-2; D call uncertain. The V gene's germline CDR1 is LNHDA and CDR2 SQIVND (reference sequence). The CDR3 spans 15 residues. Trimming cost V 4 bases and J 6 bases, with 15 bases left between them. DNA of the CDR3: TGTGCCAGTAGTAGGGCCGGGCGCTTGGCCGGGGAGCTGTTTTTT. It specifies CASSRAGRLAGELFF.

V gene TRBV12-3 or TRBV12-4 combines with J gene TRBJ1-5; D gene unclear. V lost 2 bases to trimming and J lost 2 bases, with 10 bases between them. The CDR3 totals 15 residues. CDR3 sequence: CASSLRGSGNQPQHF. CDR3 coding DNA: TGTGCCAGCAGTTTAAGAGGTTCTGGCAATCAGCCCCAGCATTTT.

This clonotype was counted once. The chain is built from TRBV6-5 and TRBJ1-2; perhaps TRBD1 as D (6 bases). The V gene's germline CDR1 is MNHEY and CDR2 SVGAGI. This CDR3 contains 15 residues. Deletions cut 0 bases from V and 2 bases from J, with 10 bases between. CDR3 sequence (DNA): TGTGCCAGCAGTTACTCGAACGGACAGAACTATGGCTACACCTTC. Translating gives CASSYSNGQNYGYTF.

The chain employs TRBV5-1 and TRBJ2-5; no clear D. Trimming removed 0 bases at V and 4 bases at J, with 13 bases between. The CDR3 loop spans 15 amino acids. Germline V gives CDR1 SGHRS, CDR2 YFSETQ. The CDR3 coding sequence is TGCGCCAGCAGCTTGGCCTTGGCAGGACCAGAGACCCAGTACTTC. Protein product: CASSLALAGPETQYF.

The V gene is TRBV7-9, the J gene TRBJ2-1, with 10 bases identical to TRBD2. V shed 8 bases, J shed 6 bases, and the junction held 13 bases outside the gene matches. CDR1 and CDR2 (germline): SEHNR, FQNEAQ (reference sequence). The CDR3 is 16 amino acids. Written as DNA, the CDR3 is TGTGCCAGCCTAGCCCCCCGAGCGGGAGGGATCAATGAGCAGTTCTTC. Its protein product is CASLAPRAGGINEQFF. The whole variable domain, remainder taken from reference TRBV7-9 and TRBJ2-1, is DTGVSQNPRHKITKRGQNVTFRCDPISEHNRLYWYRQTLGQGPEFLTYFQNEAQLEKSRLLSDRFSAERPKGSFSTLEIQRTEQGDSAMYLCASLAPRAGGINEQFFGPGTRLTVL.

The chain couples TRBV6-5 to TRBJ2-5, with TRBD2 as a possible D gene (5 bases). The CDR3 has 16 amino acids. V lost 0 bases to trimming and J lost 10 bases, with 21 bases between them. CDR1 is MNHEY, CDR2 SVGAGI, per germline. The CDR3 sequence: CASSYSVDRTERNQYF. The CDR3 bases are TGTGCCAGCAGTTACTCGGTTGATAGGACGGAGCGGAACCAGTACTTC.

The gene calls are TRBV7-3 and TRBJ1-1; no clear D. Germline loops: CDR1 SGHTA, CDR2 FQGTGA. CDR3 length: 14 residues. Trimming left V 4 bases short and J 6 bases short, with 15 bases between. The CDR3 nucleotides read TGTGCCAGCAGCTCCGGACGGGCATCGCCTGAAGCTTTCTTT. It codes for CASSSGRASPEAFF.